What follows is one T cell receptor beta chain and its context. This entry belongs to a study of blood T cell repertoires in COVID-19. V was shortened by 10 bases and J by 7 bases, with 21 bases between the two germline ends. Looked up from germline, CDR1 is SGHRS and CDR2 is YFSETQ. The CDR3 has 15 residues. The data were produced by immunoSEQ multiplex PCR, yet TCRdb's version contains in-frame clones alone and is incomplete. The table has 150,000 to 200,000 clones, around 86% seen once. J is TRBJ1-6 and V is TRBV5-1; D perhaps matches TRBD1 (5 bases). Sequenced input: peripheral blood. The sequence derives from a man between 65 and 79 years old with acute or convalescent COVID-19. In DNA form, the CDR3 reads TGCGCCCCACAACCTGGGTGGACATCAAATTCACCCCTCCACTTT. Residues: CAPQPGWTSNSPLHF.